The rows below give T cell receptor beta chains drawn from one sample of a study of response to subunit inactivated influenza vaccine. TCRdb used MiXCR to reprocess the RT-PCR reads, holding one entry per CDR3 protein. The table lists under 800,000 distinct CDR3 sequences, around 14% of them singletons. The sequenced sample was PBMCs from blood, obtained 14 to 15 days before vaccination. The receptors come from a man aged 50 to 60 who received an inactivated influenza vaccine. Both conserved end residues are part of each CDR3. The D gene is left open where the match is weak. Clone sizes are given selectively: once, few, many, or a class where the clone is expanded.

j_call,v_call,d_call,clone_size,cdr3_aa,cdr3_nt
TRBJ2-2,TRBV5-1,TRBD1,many,CASSLAGGANTGELFF,TGCGCCAGCAGCTTGGCAGGGGGAGCCAACACCGGGGAGCTGTTTTTT
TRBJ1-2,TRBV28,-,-,CASNIGRSYGYTF,TGTGCCAGCAATATAGGACGGAGCTATGGCTACACCTTC
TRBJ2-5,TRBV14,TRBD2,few,CASSRWSSGRTETQYF,TGTGCCAGCAGCCGATGGTCTAGCGGGAGAACGGAGACCCAGTACTTC
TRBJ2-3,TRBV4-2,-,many,CASSPDGNTQYF,TGTGCCAGCAGTCCGGACGGTAATACGCAGTATTTT
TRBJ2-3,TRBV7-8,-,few,CASRTLGKSSTDTQYF,TGTGCCAGCAGGACCCTCGGGAAGTCTAGCACAGATACGCAGTATTTT
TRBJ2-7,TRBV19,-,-,CASSPGQVSYEQYF,TGCGCCAGCAGCCCTGGTCAGGTTTCCTACGAGCAGTACTTC
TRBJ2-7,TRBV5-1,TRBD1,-,CASSTGTGYEQYF,TGCGCCAGCAGCACCGGGACAGGCTACGAGCAGTACTTC
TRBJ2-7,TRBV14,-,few,CASSQDVVYEQYF,TGTGCCAGCAGCCAAGACGTCGTCTACGAGCAGTACTTC
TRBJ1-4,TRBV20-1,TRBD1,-,CSARKTTGDNEKLFF,TGCAGTGCTAGAAAAACGACAGGGGATAATGAAAAACTGTTTTTT
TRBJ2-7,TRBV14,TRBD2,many,CASSPLLAELYYEQYF,TGTGCCAGCAGCCCCCTCCTAGCGGAACTATACTACGAGCAGTACTTC
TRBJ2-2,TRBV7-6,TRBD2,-,CASSRSGGAGTGELFF,TGTGCCAGCAGCCGTAGCGGGGGGGCCGGCACCGGGGAGCTGTTTTTT
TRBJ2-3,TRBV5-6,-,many,CASSLARKGRADTQYF,TGTGCCAGCAGCTTGGCCAGGAAGGGAAGGGCAGATACGCAGTATTTT
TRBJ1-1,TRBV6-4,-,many,CASSPRANTEAFF,TGTGCCAGCAGCCCCAGGGCAAACACTGAAGCTTTCTTT
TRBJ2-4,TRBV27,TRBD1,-,CASSPGQVGAKNIQYF,TGTGCCAGCAGTCCCGGACAGGTCGGGGCCAAAAACATTCAGTACTTC
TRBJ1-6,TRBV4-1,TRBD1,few,CASTRDRGDSPLHF,TGCGCCAGCACCCGGGACAGGGGAGATTCACCCCTCCACTTT
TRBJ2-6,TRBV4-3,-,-,CASSQATQLLSGANVLTF,TGCGCCAGCAGCCAAGCGACGCAATTACTCTCTGGGGCCAACGTCCTGACTTTC
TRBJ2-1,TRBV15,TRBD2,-,CATSRAREYNEQFF,TGTGCCACCAGCAGAGCGCGGGAGTACAATGAGCAGTTCTTC
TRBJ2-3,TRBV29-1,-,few,CSVEGGDRSITDTQYF,TGCAGCGTTGAAGGGGGTGACAGGTCGATCACAGATACGCAGTATTTT
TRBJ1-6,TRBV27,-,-,CASSPLRSPLHF,TGTGCCAGCAGCCCTTTAAGATCACCCCTCCACTTT
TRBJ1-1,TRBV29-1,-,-,CSVAVQGGTEAFF,TGCAGCGTTGCAGTACAGGGTGGTACTGAAGCTTTCTTT
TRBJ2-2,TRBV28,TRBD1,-,CASSLSGQGNTGELFF,TGTGCCAGCAGTCTATCGGGACAGGGAAATACCGGGGAGCTGTTTTTT
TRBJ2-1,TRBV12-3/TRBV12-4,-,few,CASSSLGGGQIYNEQFF,TGTGCCAGCAGTTCCTTAGGGGGGGGACAGATTTACAATGAGCAGTTCTTC
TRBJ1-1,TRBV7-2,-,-,CASSLVWGSNTEAFF,TGTGCCAGCAGCTTAGTTTGGGGGTCGAACACTGAAGCTTTCTTT